The 21 T cell receptor beta chains below all came from one sample that was sequenced in a study of shared clonotypes between healthy human individuals. TCRdb keeps only in-frame clones here, not all; method: immunoSEQ multiplex PCR. The table includes 1,500,000 or so clones, approximately 96% detected once. The material sequenced was naive CD4+ T cells sorted from blood. This sample's subset: CD45RA+ positively selected. Receptor source: a man between 25 and 39 years old in good health.

The chain is built from TRBV2 and TRBJ2-1; a weak D match, TRBD2 (5 bases). V shed 3 bases and J shed 0 bases, with 12 bases lying between them. Germline V CDR1 and CDR2: SNHLY, FYNNEI. CDR3 length equals 16 residues. The CDR3 spells CASSEFGESSYNEQFF. The CDR3 nucleotides are TGTGCCAGCAGTGAGTTTGGGGAGAGCTCCTACAATGAGCAGTTCTTC.

CDR3 sequence reads: CASSVTPIASSSYNEQFF. As DNA, the CDR3 is TGTGCCAGCAGCGTAACCCCCATAGCGTCCAGCTCCTACAATGAGCAGTTCTTC. The V and J genes are TRBV13 and TRBJ2-1, with D perhaps TRBD2 (5 bases). The CDR3 runs 18 residues. In germline, CDR1 is PRHDT, CDR2 FYEKMQ (reference sequence). The V and J ends lost 5 bases and 0 bases respectively, with 20 bases between them.

The chain employs TRBV5-5 and TRBJ2-1; 8 bases map to TRBD2. CDR1 SGHKS and CDR2 YYEKEE come from the germline V gene (reference sequence). V lost 4 bases, J lost 0 bases, and 6 bases stayed unmatched. This CDR3 region has 16 residues. This CDR3 reads CASSPRLAGSYNEQFF. CDR3 sequence (DNA): TGTGCCAGCAGCCCCCGGCTAGCGGGCTCCTACAATGAGCAGTTCTTC.

This CDR3 is CASSPIGQRGELFF. CDR3 in DNA: TGCGCCAGCAGTCCCATAGGTCAGCGCGGGGAGCTGTTTTTT. The chain couples TRBV23-1 to TRBJ2-2; D call uncertain. TRBV23-1 is identified as an open reading frame with a role that is uncertain. The CDR3 runs to 14 residues. V was pared by 4 bases and J by 7 bases, with 13 bases between.

This chain connects TRBV7-2 to TRBJ2-1; 8 bases map to TRBD1. This CDR3 contains 14 residues. V dropped 7 bases and J dropped 3; count of bases not matched to a gene: 5. The germline V gene has CDR1 SGHTA and CDR2 FQGNSA. The CDR3 loop reads CASTDGQGYNEQFF. DNA of the CDR3: TGTGCCAGCACCGACGGACAGGGCTACAATGAGCAGTTCTTC.

This chain links TRBV2 with TRBJ1-1, with D perhaps TRBD1 (6 bases). Germline-derived CDR1 and CDR2 are SNHLY and FYNNEI. This CDR3 comprises 13 residues. Between the trimmed V and J ends, which lost 8 bases and 2 bases, there was a span of 12 bases. CDR3 loop: CASLRGLNTEAFF. The DNA of the CDR3 is TGTGCCAGCCTCAGGGGACTAAACACTGAAGCTTTCTTT.

The chain links TRBV7-6 to TRBJ2-5; 7 nucleotides line up with TRBD1. Per the germline V gene, CDR1 is SGHVS and CDR2 is FNYEAQ. J was trimmed by 4 bases and V by 3 bases; bases with no gene match: 5. The CDR3 runs 14 residues. DNA for the CDR3: TGTGCCAGCAGCTTGAAGGGGGCAGTAGAGACCCAGTACTTC. It is translated as CASSLKGAVETQYF. Full variable domain (rest looked up from reference TRBV7-6 and TRBJ2-5): GAGVSQSPRYKVTKRGQDVALRCDPISGHVSLYWYRQALGQGPEFLTYFNYEAQQDKSGLPNDRFSAERPEGSISTLTIQRTEQRDSAMYRCASSLKGAVETQYFGPGTRLLVL.

This clone appeared a single time. The chain couples TRBV20-1 to TRBJ2-1; 7 nucleotides match TRBD1. The CDR3 covers 11 residues. J gave up 9 bases and V 5 bases, and 4 bases lay outside the gene matches. Germline values: CDR1 DFQATT, CDR2 SNEGSKA (reference sequence). The CDR3 loop reads CSADRDSEQFF. The CDR3, as DNA: TGCAGTGCTGACCGGGACAGTGAGCAGTTCTTC.

The chain is built from TRBV5-6 and TRBJ2-3; D is ambiguous. V was shortened by 4 bases and J by 0 bases, with 6 bases between the two germline ends. The CDR3 extends over 13 amino acids. Germline CDR1 is SGHDT and CDR2 is YYEEEE. CDR3 DNA: TGTGCCAGCAGCATTGGGAGCACAGATACGCAGTATTTT. As protein: CASSIGSTDTQYF.

A word on this clone: The junction does not match germline at one end; this may be a read error. The rearrangement links TRBV28 to TRBJ2-3; the match to TRBD1 covers 7 bases. Germline CDR1 is MDHEN and CDR2 is SYDVKM. The CDR3 extends over 17 amino acids. The CDR3 nucleotides are TGCGCCAGCAGTCCCCGACAGGGATCGTCCTTCACAGATACGCAGTATTTT. Protein sequence: CASSPRQGSSFTDTQYF.

Worth noting for this clone: The same CDR3 can be traced to other DNA sequences in this sample. This chain connects TRBV5-1 to TRBJ2-1, with 13 bases aligning to TRBD2. The CDR3 loop spans 15 amino acids. Germline V lookup: CDR1 SGHRS, CDR2 YFSETQ. V shed 4 bases, J shed 6 bases, and the junction held 4 bases outside the gene matches. CDR3 loop: CASSRGLAGLNEQFF. CDR3 nucleotide sequence: TGCGCCAGCAGCCGGGGACTAGCGGGACTCAATGAGCAGTTCTTC.

The count of this clone is one. The junction shows a germline mismatch at one end, possibly a read error. The V gene is TRBV5-4, the J gene TRBJ1-1; D remains ambiguous. Germline V CDR1 and CDR2: SGHNT, YYREEE (reference sequence). The CDR3 is made up of 13 amino acids. The CDR3 DNA reads TGTGACAGCAGCCCCCCCAATAAGGCTGAAGCTTTCTTT. It codes for CDSSPPNKAEAFF.

This clone was detected once. The chain combines TRBV11-2 with TRBJ2-7; 7 bases agree with TRBD2. The V and J ends lost 6 bases and 1 base, in that order; junction bases with no gene match: 12. This CDR3 has 16 amino acids. Germline V gives CDR1 SGHAT, CDR2 FQNNGV. The CDR3 bases are TGTGCCAGCAGTCTAATGATGGGGGAGGGATCCTACGAGCAGTACTTC. The encoded protein is CASSLMMGEGSYEQYF.

The V call is TRBV7-2, the J call TRBJ1-2, with D perhaps TRBD1 (6 bases). The V gene's germline CDR1 is SGHTA and CDR2 FQGNSA. The CDR3 contains 16 residues. The germline V and J ends were trimmed by 0 bases and 8 bases, with 19 bases remaining between them. CDR3 coding DNA: TGTGCCAGCAGCTTAGCCATAGGGGTCAGGGGAGACGGCTACACCTTC. It codes for CASSLAIGVRGDGYTF.

Turning to this clone: The identical CDR3 is also encoded by other nucleotide sequences in the sample. The chain uses TRBV5-4 and TRBJ1-2; perhaps TRBD1 as D (5 bases). CDR3 length: 13 residues. CDR1 and CDR2 (germline): SGHNT, YYREEE (reference sequence). The V and J ends lost 2 bases and 2 bases respectively, with 7 bases between them. The CDR3 protein is CASSFQGNYGYTF. The CDR3 DNA reads as TGTGCCAGCAGCTTTCAGGGCAACTATGGCTACACCTTC.

A note on this clone: This sample also contains other DNA sequences that code for the same CDR3. V and J are TRBV28 and TRBJ2-7, with D unclear. There are 14 residues in the CDR3. The V gene's germline CDR1 is MDHEN and CDR2 SYDVKM. The ends were cut back, 5 bases at V and 4 bases at J, with 15 bases in the middle. The CDR3 nucleotides are TGTGCCAGCAGTCTAGGAACATTCCTGTACGAGCAGTACTTC. It encodes CASSLGTFLYEQYF. Drawing the rest from reference TRBV28 and TRBJ2-7, the complete variable domain is DVKVTQSSRYLVKRTGEKVFLECVQDMDHENMFWYRQDPGLGLRLIYFSYDVKMKEKGDIPEGYSVSREKKERFSLILESASTNQTSMYLCASSLGTFLYEQYFGPGTRLTVT.

V is TRBV15 and J is TRBJ2-1; the D gene is possibly TRBD1 (6 bases). The ends were cut back, 5 bases at V and 6 bases at J, with 20 bases in the middle. The germline V gene has CDR1 LNHNV and CDR2 YYDKDF (reference sequence). The CDR3 loop spans 16 amino acids. CDR3 amino acids: CATSRPTRDISNEQFF. CDR3 nucleotides: TGTGCCACCAGCCGACCTACCCGGGACATCTCCAATGAGCAGTTCTTC.

This clone has just one count. The chain combines TRBV5-5 with TRBJ2-7, with D possibly TRBD1 on 6 matching bases. In germline, CDR1 is SGHKS, CDR2 YYEKEE (reference sequence). Deletions cut 4 bases from V and 9 bases from J, with 11 bases between. This CDR3 has 11 amino acids. The CDR3 reads CASSNTGRQYF. For the CDR3, the DNA is TGTGCCAGCAGCAACACAGGGAGGCAGTACTTC. Combining the CDR3 with reference TRBV5-5 and TRBJ2-7 gives the whole variable domain DAGVTQSPTHLIKTRGQQVTLRCSPISGHKSVSWYQQVLGQGPQFIFQYYEKEERGRGNFPDRFSARQFPNYSSELNVNALLLGDSALYLCASSNTGRQYFGPGTRLTVT.

The chain couples TRBV20-1 to TRBJ2-3, with D perhaps TRBD2 (6 bases). Germline V gene data show CDR1 as DFQATT and CDR2 as SNEGSKA (reference sequence). The CDR3 is 11 residues long. V was cut by 3 bases and J by 11 bases, with 12 bases left in between. CDR3 in amino acids: CSASRLEVQYF. The CDR3, as DNA: TGCAGTGCTAGTCGACTAGAGGTGCAGTATTTT.

A single count supports this clone. V gene TRBV6-5 combines with J gene TRBJ2-2, with D possibly being TRBD1 (5 bases). V dropped 7 bases and J dropped 1 base, with 13 bases sitting between them. This CDR3 has 15 amino acids. Germline CDR1 reads MNHEY; CDR2 reads SVGAGI. The chain's CDR3 is CASTRTPENTGELFF. CDR3 coding DNA: TGTGCCAGCACGAGGACACCAGAGAACACCGGGGAGCTGTTTTTT.

Turning to this clone: The sample holds other DNA sequences that translate to the same CDR3. The J gene is TRBJ1-3, the V gene TRBV5-1; perhaps TRBD1 as D (5 bases). Trimming took off 0 bases at V and 0 bases at J, with 7 bases between the two ends. The CDR3 loop spans 15 amino acids. Germline CDR1 is SGHRS and CDR2 is YFSETQ. In DNA form, the CDR3 reads TGCGCCAGCAGCTTGGCTCAGGGCTCTGGAAACACCATATATTTT. It encodes CASSLAQGSGNTIYF. Drawing the rest from reference TRBV5-1 and TRBJ1-3, the complete variable domain is KAGVTQTPRYLIKTRGQQVTLSCSPISGHRSVSWYQQTPGQGLQFLFEYFSETQRNKGNFPGRFSGRQFSNSRSEMNVSTLELGDSALYLCASSLAQGSGNTIYFGEGSWLTVV.